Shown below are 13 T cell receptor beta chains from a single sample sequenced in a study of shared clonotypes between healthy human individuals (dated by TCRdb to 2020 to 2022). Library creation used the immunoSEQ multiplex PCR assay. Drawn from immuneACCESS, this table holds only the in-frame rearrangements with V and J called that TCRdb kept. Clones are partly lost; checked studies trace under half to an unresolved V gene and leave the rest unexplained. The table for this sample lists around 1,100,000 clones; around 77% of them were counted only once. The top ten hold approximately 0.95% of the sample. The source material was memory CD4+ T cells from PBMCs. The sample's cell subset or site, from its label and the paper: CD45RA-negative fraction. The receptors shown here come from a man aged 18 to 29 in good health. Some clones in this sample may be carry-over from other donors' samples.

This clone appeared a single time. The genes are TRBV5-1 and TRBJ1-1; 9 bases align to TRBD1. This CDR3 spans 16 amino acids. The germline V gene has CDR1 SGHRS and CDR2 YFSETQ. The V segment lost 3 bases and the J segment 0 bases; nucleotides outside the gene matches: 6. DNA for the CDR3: TGCGCCAGCAGCTCCGGGACAGGGACTATGAACACTGAAGCTTTCTTT. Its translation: CASSSGTGTMNTEAFF. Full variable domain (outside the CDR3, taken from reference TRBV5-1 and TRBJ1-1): KAGVTQTPRYLIKTRGQQVTLSCSPISGHRSVSWYQQTPGQGLQFLFEYFSETQRNKGNFPGRFSGRQFSNSRSEMNVSTLELGDSALYLCASSSGTGTMNTEAFFGQGTRLTVV.

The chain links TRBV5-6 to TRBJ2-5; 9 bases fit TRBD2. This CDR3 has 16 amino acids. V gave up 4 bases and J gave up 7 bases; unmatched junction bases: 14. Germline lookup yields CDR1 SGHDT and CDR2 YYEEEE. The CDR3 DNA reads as TGTGCCAGCAGCCCGGATCTAGCGGGGAACTTGGGGACCCAGTACTTC. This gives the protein CASSPDLAGNLGTQYF.

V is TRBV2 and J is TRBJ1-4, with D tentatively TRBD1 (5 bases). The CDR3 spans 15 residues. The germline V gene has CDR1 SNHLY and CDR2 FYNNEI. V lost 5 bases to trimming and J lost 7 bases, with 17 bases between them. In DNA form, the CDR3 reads TGTGCCAGCAGTCGCCTCGGGACGGATTCTGAAAAACTGTTTTTT. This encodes CASSRLGTDSEKLFF. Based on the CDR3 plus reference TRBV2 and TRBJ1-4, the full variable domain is EPEVTQTPSHQVTQMGQEVILRCVPISNHLYFYWYRQILGQKVEFLVSFYNNEISEKSEIFDDQFSVERPDGSNFTLKIRSTKLEDSAMYFCASSRLGTDSEKLFFGSGTQLSVL.

CDR3 protein: CAWSWPGGISRVAGGRSYNEQFF. The DNA of the CDR3 is TGTGCCTGGAGTTGGCCCGGGGGGATATCGAGGGTAGCGGGAGGGCGCTCCTACAATGAGCAGTTCTTC. The chain employs TRBV30 and TRBJ2-1; the match to TRBD2 covers 11 bases. Per the germline V gene, CDR1 is GTSNPN and CDR2 is SVGIG (reference sequence). V dropped 2 bases and J dropped 0; count of bases not matched to a gene: 24. The CDR3 runs to 23 residues.

The CDR3 loop is CASSASGSRYEQYF. The CDR3 bases are TGTGCCAGCAGTGCTAGCGGTTCGCGGTACGAGCAGTACTTC. The gene calls are TRBV6-6 and TRBJ2-7, with TRBD2 matching over 7 bases. The CDR3 covers 14 residues. CDR1 MNHNY and CDR2 SVGAGI come from the germline V gene (reference sequence). Losses at the gene ends were 5 bases for V and 4 bases for J; bases not matched to a gene: 8.

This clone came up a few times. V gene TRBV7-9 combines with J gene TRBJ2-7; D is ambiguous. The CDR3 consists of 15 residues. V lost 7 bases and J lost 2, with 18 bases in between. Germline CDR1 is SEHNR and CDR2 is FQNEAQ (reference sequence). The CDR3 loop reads CASNDFQRDTYEQYF. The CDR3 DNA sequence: TGTGCCAGCAATGACTTCCAGAGAGATACCTACGAGCAGTACTTC.

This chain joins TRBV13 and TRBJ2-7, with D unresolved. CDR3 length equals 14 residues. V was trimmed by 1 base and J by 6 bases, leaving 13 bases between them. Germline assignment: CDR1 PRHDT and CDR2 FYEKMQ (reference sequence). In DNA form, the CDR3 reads TGTGCCAGCAGCTTAGAACCCGCATCCGGCGAGCAGTACTTC. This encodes CASSLEPASGEQYF.

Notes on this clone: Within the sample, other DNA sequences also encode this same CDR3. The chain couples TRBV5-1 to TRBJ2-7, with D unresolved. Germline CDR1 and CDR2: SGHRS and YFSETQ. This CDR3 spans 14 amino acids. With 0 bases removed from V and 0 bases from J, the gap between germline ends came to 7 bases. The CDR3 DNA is TGCGCCAGCAGCTTGGGTGGTAGCTCCTACGAGCAGTACTTC. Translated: CASSLGGSSYEQYF.

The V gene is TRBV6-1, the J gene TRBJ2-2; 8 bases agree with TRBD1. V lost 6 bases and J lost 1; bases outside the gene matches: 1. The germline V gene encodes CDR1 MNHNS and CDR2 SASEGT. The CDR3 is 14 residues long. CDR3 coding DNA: TGTGCCAGCAGCGGACAGGGGAACACCGGGGAGCTGTTTTTT. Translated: CASSGQGNTGELFF.

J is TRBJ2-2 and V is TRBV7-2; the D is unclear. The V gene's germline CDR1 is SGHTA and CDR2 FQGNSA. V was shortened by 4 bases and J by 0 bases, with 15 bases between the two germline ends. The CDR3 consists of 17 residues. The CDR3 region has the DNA TGTGCCAGCAGCTCGACTCGGACGGCTACGAACACCGGGGAGCTGTTTTTT. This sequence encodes CASSSTRTATNTGELFF.

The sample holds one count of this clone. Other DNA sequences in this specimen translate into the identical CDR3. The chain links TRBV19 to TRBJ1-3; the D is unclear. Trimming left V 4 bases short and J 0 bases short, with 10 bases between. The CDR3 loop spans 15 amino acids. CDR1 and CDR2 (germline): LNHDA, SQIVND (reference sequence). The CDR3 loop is CASSTGESSGNTIYF. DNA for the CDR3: TGTGCCAGTAGTACAGGAGAGAGCTCTGGAAACACCATATATTTT.

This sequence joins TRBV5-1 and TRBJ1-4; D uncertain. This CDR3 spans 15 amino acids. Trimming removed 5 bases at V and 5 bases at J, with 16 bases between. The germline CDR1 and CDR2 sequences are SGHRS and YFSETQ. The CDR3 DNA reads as TGCGCCAGCAGTCCCCCTTTTGGGTTAAATGAAAAACTGTTTTTT. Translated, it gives CASSPPFGLNEKLFF.

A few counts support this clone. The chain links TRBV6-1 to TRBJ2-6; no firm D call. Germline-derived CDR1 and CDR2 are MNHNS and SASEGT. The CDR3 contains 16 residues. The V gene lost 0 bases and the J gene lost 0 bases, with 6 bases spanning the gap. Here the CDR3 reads CASSEAPGSGANVLTF. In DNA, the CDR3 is TGTGCCAGCAGTGAAGCCCCCGGCTCTGGGGCCAACGTCCTGACTTTC.